This entry features one T cell receptor (beta chain) sequence. This clone was seen more than once but under ten times. This clone's antigen is unknown. Base qualities were left out, and no much larger clone turns up one base away. V is shortened by 0 bases, J by 3 bases, and the region joining them spans 8 bases. The CDR3 contains 14 residues, cysteine and phenylalanine counted. The only DNA kept is the CDR3, 42 bases in frame from the first base. The germline V gene yields ENHRY for CDR1 and SYGVKD for CDR2. These data come from a study of shared clonotypes between healthy human individuals (dated by TCRdb to 2020 to 2021). For context, the study as a whole: Two women and a few men aged 18 to 49 years were included in the cohort. For each donor, three plates each were used for CD4 naive and CD4 memory, two plates were used for CD8 naive, and one plate was used for CD8 memory. To estimate repertoire size and how much clonotype sharing occurs between individuals, the study deeply sequenced the blood TCR repertoires of roughly 5 healthy adults. Libraries were prepared and TCR repertoires were sequenced by different laboratories using diverse techniques, in order to increase sequencing depth and limit assay-specific biases. Between about 0.85 and 8.9 billion PBMCs per donor were obtained by leukapheresis. Paper-wide results and their limitations: The genetic and exposure-history diversity represented was limited by the small number of donors. Rarefaction of sorted-subset datasets indicated incomplete sequencing despite the large sequencing depth. Compared with non-shared clonotypes, the clonotypes found in all four sorted-subset donors had higher generation probabilities. Sampling was limited to blood, and TCR repertoires in tissue likely differ from TCR repertoires in blood. Approximately 5% of naive CD4, 3.5% of naive CD8, 2% to 2.5% of memory CD4, and 0.35% to 0.4% of memory CD8 clonotypes were shared across several donors. Naive subsets generally had larger estimated clonotype richness than memory subsets. Pairwise subsampling indicated that sequencing depth was expected to affect the degree of clonotype sharing among donors.

The donors were healthy, HIV-negative adults with no recently reported acute infections or vaccinations. Every donor was a Caucasian adult residing in Nashville, Tennessee, USA. Magnetic negative selection was used to enrich CD4+ T cells, after which naive cells were positively selected on CD45RA and the negative fraction became the memory subset. Blood was obtained by leukapheresis, after which PBMCs were separated by Ficoll-Histopaque density gradient centrifugation and cryopreserved in liquid nitrogen vapor phase. Analytical flow cytometry was used to check the purity and quantity of every magnetically sorted T cell population. From each sorted fraction, genomic DNA was isolated and quantified by UV absorbance on a Nanodrop 2000c. Using the deep immunoSEQ assay, TCR CDR3 regions were amplified from genomic DNA by multiplex PCR. Extracted genomic DNA from each cell subset was spread evenly across all wells of several immunoSEQ 96-well plates, with each plate serving as a replicate. Each replicate PCR for sorted subsets received 150 to 250 ng genomic DNA, equal to about 30,000 T cell genomes. Purified libraries were measured with a Qubit 3.0 fluorometer, size-checked on a Bioanalyzer 2100, and measured again with the KAPA Library Quantification kit. Each immunoSEQ 96-well plate was sequenced on its own single-read 150-cycle Illumina NextSeq 550 flow cell. Regarding the original processing steps: Because only junctional sequences without quality scores were contained in the immunoSEQ output, filtering matching that applied to full-length reads could not be performed. Sequences were annotated with PyIR, a Python wrapper for IgBLAST v1.9, using IMGT germline references to assign V/J genes and CDR3. Reads were removed for weak V/J assignments (E-value above 1e-6), missing CDR3, stop codons, out-of-frame junctions, or ambiguous translated residues. V3J clonotypes were defined as sequences sharing an identical inferred V gene, J gene, and CDR3 amino acid sequence. To compute the percentage overlap between repertoires, the number of shared unique clonotypes was divided by the size of the smaller repertoire. Three approaches were used to assess repertoire richness: RTK rarefaction, the Chao1 estimator, and Recon v2.1 estimates of unobserved clonotypes. For all TCRbeta clonotypes obtained by the gDNA method from a few donors, generation probabilities were computed with OLGA. TCRdb stores this immuneACCESS table with in-frame sequences only. Part of the clones is absent; in the studies checked, under half of the shortfall reflects unresolved V genes, and no reason is known for the rest. Clone size and the V and J calls come from that table; the DNA yielded D and trimming. This sample has roughly 2.6 million clones in its table, and around nine tenths of those were observed once. Under 0.15% of the sample rests with the top ten.

This sequence was found in a man younger than 35 in good health. Here the chain combines TRBV10-3 and TRBJ1-1; no confident D gene assignment can be made. Sequenced sample: naive CD4+ T cells sorted from blood. Per the publication, the cell subset or site label means: CD45RA+ positively selected. The sequenced DNA: TGTGCCATCAGTGAGTCATACACCTACACTGAAGCTTTCTTT. The encoded protein is CAISESYTYTEAFF.